This T cell receptor (beta chain) was sequenced in a study of blood T cell repertoires in COVID-19. V lost 0 bases and J lost 5, with 6 bases in between. This CDR3 comprises 14 residues. Germline CDR1 SGHRS, CDR2 YFSETQ. This clone was picked up one time. The method was immunoSEQ multiplex PCR; TCRdb's version includes in-frame clones alone and lacks a portion of them. Among fewer than 350,000 clones, about nine tenths were seen once, and the ten largest hold 0.85% to 1.3%. V gene TRBV5-1 combines with J gene TRBJ1-6, with a tentative D call TRBD1 (5 bases). This clonotype originated in a woman aged 25 to 45 who had been exposed to COVID-19. The sample taken for sequencing was PBMCs or T cells enriched from blood (not recorded which). CDR3 in amino acids: CASSLGGDNSPLHF. In nucleotides, the CDR3 is TGCGCCAGCAGCTTGGGGGGGGATAATTCACCCCTCCACTTT.